This T cell receptor beta chain was obtained from a study of cytomegalovirus exposure and HLA in healthy donors. Points from the study as a whole: An Asian-associated ancestry cluster reportedly showed fewer N-insertions than the approximately 630-donor mean in a later analysis.

As to this clone: Its specificity is not known.

The CDR3 spans 15 residues. V lost 4 bases and J lost 1; bases outside the gene matches: 5. Germline V gene lookup returns CDR1 SGHRS and CDR2 YFSETQ. The PCR was carried out with 60 Vbeta primers and 13 Jbeta primers. Data came from immunoSEQ multiplex PCR; TCRdb stores just in-frame clones and leaves some out. Here the sample spans 150,000 to 160,000 clones, 70% to 80% being singletons. This receptor was identified in a man aged 30 to 39 in good health and CMV-seropositive. Material for sequencing was PBMCs. The genes are TRBV5-1 and TRBJ2-3; 8 bases fit TRBD2. The CDR3 region is CASSPLSGGTDTQYF. Here the CDR3 DNA reads TGCGCCAGCAGCCCGCTTAGCGGGGGCACAGATACGCAGTATTTT.